The 2 T cell receptor beta chains reported below all come from one sample, sequenced in a study of blood T cell repertoires in COVID-19 (TCRdb year 2020). Libraries came from the immunoSEQ multiplex PCR assay. The immuneACCESS repertoire file appears here via TCRdb, limited to in-frame rearrangements. These files lack a portion of the clones; in checked studies, under half of the deficit traces to unresolved V genes, and the cause of the others is not known. This sample holds a few hundred thousand clones; 86% were observed only once. About 10% of the sample comes from the top ten. The sequenced sample was PBMCs or T cells enriched from blood (not recorded which). The receptors were gathered from a woman aged 18-35 years who had recovered from COVID-19.

This chain uses TRBV19 with TRBJ2-7; 11 positions agree with TRBD1. The germline CDR1 and CDR2 sequences are LNHDA and SQIVND (reference sequence). V shed 3 bases, J shed 1 base, and the junction held 11 bases outside the gene matches. The CDR3 is 18 residues long. CDR3 DNA sequence: TGTGCCAGTAGTATGCGGGGTCGAGGGACAGGGGGATCCTACGAGCAGTACTTC. This translates into CASSMRGRGTGGSYEQYF.

The chain couples TRBV10-3 to TRBJ2-1; TRBD2 matches 11 bases. The germline V gene has CDR1 ENHRY and CDR2 SYGVKD. V lost 0 bases and J lost 10; bases outside the gene matches: 8. This CDR3 region has 16 residues. The CDR3 DNA reads as TGTGCCATCAGTGAGTCCCAGGCTAGCGGGGGGTCAGAGCAGTTCTTC. It translates to CAISESQASGGSEQFF.